The source of this T cell receptor (beta chain) is a study of blood T cell repertoires in COVID-19. The authors' processing: Amplification from reference gene primers served as the basis for estimated nucleated cell counts. Clones were read by immunoSEQ multiplex PCR, and TCRdb kept only the in-frame ones, dropping some. For V, J and clone size, that table is used; D and trimming come from the DNA. The data contain roughly 140,000 clones, 84% of them singletons. Participants' reported clinical history set cohort assignment. Shortly before study entry, within 2 weeks, exposed participants had met a COVID-19 case. J lost 6 bases, V lost 2 bases, and 12 bases had no gene match. Germline values: CDR1 SGHNT, CDR2 YYREEE (reference sequence). The CDR3 runs 17 residues.

Sequencing was done on a sample of PBMCs or T cells enriched from blood (not recorded which). This clonotype was sampled from a woman in her forties or fifties who had been exposed to COVID-19. The chain couples TRBV5-4 to TRBJ2-2, with TRBD2 matching 8 bases. The CDR3 reads CASSLDSGTRNPGELFF. In nucleotides, the CDR3 is TGTGCCAGCAGCTTAGATTCCGGGACTAGAAATCCCGGGGAGCTGTTTTTT.